This passage covers 18 T cell receptor beta chains from one sample sequenced in a study of T cells in Graves' hyperthyroidism and ophthalmopathy. RNA transcripts yielded amplified TCR beta CDR3 regions. A set of HTBI primers served as the primers for a first-round RT-PCR of the TCR CDR3. A single record per CDR3 protein comes from TCRdb applying MiXCR to the multiplex PCR reads. The repertoire holds 300,000 to 350,000 distinct CDR3 sequences, approximately 16% seen once, with roughly 31% in the top ten. The sample consisted of blood. The receptor set was obtained from a man aged 25 to 40 with Graves' hyperthyroidism.

This clonotype was counted once. The gene calls are TRBV2 and TRBJ1-2; D is uncertain. Per germline, CDR1 SNHLY and CDR2 FYNNEI. Trimming took 2 bases from V and 10 from J, leaving 14 bases between them. This CDR3 comprises 13 residues. Written as DNA, the CDR3 is TGTGCCAGCAGTGAACGGGATGCTTTCTCCTACACCTTC. Its translation: CASSERDAFSYTF.

This clonotype has ten or more counts. This chain connects TRBV10-3 to TRBJ1-1; D is perhaps TRBD1 (5 bases). Trimming took off 5 bases at V and 1 base at J, with 17 bases between the two ends. Looked up from germline, CDR1 is ENHRY and CDR2 is SYGVKD. The CDR3 loop spans 16 amino acids. The CDR3 sequence is CAISTGAGLENTEAFF. In DNA form, the CDR3 reads TGTGCCATCAGTACCGGGGCAGGACTGGAGAACACTGAAGCTTTCTTT.

V is TRBV28 and J is TRBJ2-7, with D perhaps TRBD1 or TRBD2 (5 bases each). The germline V gene has CDR1 MDHEN and CDR2 SYDVKM. The V gene lost 5 bases and the J gene lost 2 bases, with 22 bases spanning the gap. The CDR3 consists of 17 residues. CDR3 nucleotides: TGTGCCAGCAGTCCGCTCCGGGACGTTTGGGCTCCCTACGAGCAGTACTTC. It encodes CASSPLRDVWAPYEQYF.

This clonotype was seen repeatedly, ten times or more. The V and J genes are TRBV5-1 and TRBJ2-4; D not certain. V was shortened by 0 bases and J by 6 bases, with 10 bases between the two germline ends. This CDR3 is 14 amino acids long. The germline CDR1 and CDR2 sequences are SGHRS and YFSETQ. The CDR3 DNA is TGCGCCAGCAGCTTGGAAGGGCGTGGAAACATTCAGTACTTC. Translation: CASSLEGRGNIQYF.

This clonotype was observed at least ten times. J is TRBJ2-2 and V is TRBV11-2; D not resolved. Per germline, CDR1 SGHAT and CDR2 FQNNGV. Trimming stripped 6 bases from V and 0 bases from J, with 14 bases between. The CDR3 is 16 residues long. The CDR3 DNA is TGTGCCAGCAGGACCGTTAGAGGAGCGAACACCGGGGAGCTGTTTTTT. This encodes CASRTVRGANTGELFF. Looking up the rest from reference TRBV11-2 and TRBJ2-2 gives the full variable domain: EAGVAQSPRYKIIEKRQSVAFWCNPISGHATLYWYQQILGQGPKLLIQFQNNGVVDDSQLPKDRFSAERLKGVDSTLKIQPAKLEDSAVYLCASRTVRGANTGELFFGEGSRLTVL.

This clonotype occurred a few times. The chain recombines TRBV6-1 with TRBJ2-1, with D perhaps TRBD1 (7 bases). CDR3 length: 13 amino acids. Trimming cost V 7 bases and J 8 bases, with 15 bases left between them. Germline V gene data show CDR1 as MNHNS and CDR2 as SASEGT. The CDR3 reads CASIARGDDEQFF. DNA for the CDR3: TGTGCCAGCATAGCCAGGGGGGACGATGAGCAGTTCTTC.

The gene calls are TRBV12-3 or TRBV12-4 and TRBJ2-7; 9 nucleotides agree with TRBD1. The CDR3 length is 16 residues. V trimming: 1 base; J trimming: 0 bases; junction bases outside the gene matches: 4. The CDR3 here is CASSLGRGQGSYEQYF. The CDR3 DNA reads TGTGCCAGCAGTTTAGGAAGGGGACAGGGCTCCTACGAGCAGTACTTC.

This clonotype was counted many times. DNA of the CDR3: TGTGCCAGTGATGTGGATCCGGGAGCGGGCGAGCAGTTCTTC. This encodes CASDVDPGAGEQFF. The chain couples TRBV2 to TRBJ2-1; D may be TRBD2 (6 bases). CDR1 and CDR2 (germline): SNHLY, FYNNEI. With 9 bases removed from V and 10 bases from J, the gap between germline ends came to 22 bases. There are 14 residues in the CDR3. Variable domain in full (rest from reference TRBV2 and TRBJ2-1): EPEVTQTPSHQVTQMGQEVILRCVPISNHLYFYWYRQILGQKVEFLVSFYNNEISEKSEIFDDQFSVERPDGSNFTLKIRSTKLEDSAMYFCASDVDPGAGEQFFGPGTRLTVL.

This clonotype was observed many times. V gene TRBV30 combines with J gene TRBJ1-4, with TRBD1 matching 7 bases. J was trimmed by 4 bases and V by 2 bases; bases with no gene match: 4. This CDR3 comprises 14 residues. Germline assignment: CDR1 GTSNPN and CDR2 SVGIG (reference sequence). Written as DNA, the CDR3 is TGTGCCTGGAGTCCGGGACAGTATAATGAAAAACTGTTTTTT. Translated: CAWSPGQYNEKLFF.

This clonotype appeared a few times. V gene TRBV28 combines with J gene TRBJ1-2; 8 bases fit TRBD1. V lost 6 bases to trimming and J lost 6 bases; unmatched junction nucleotides: 6. Per germline, CDR1 MDHEN and CDR2 SYDVKM. This CDR3 spans 13 amino acids. CDR3 sequence reads: CASSPAGGNGYTF. The DNA for the CDR3 is TGTGCCAGCAGCCCGGCAGGGGGCAATGGCTACACCTTC.

There are a few counts of this clonotype. The chain recombines TRBV19 with TRBJ2-1, with D tentatively TRBD2 (6 bases). This CDR3 is 16 amino acids long. Germline-derived CDR1 and CDR2 are LNHDA and SQIVND (reference sequence). V was pared by 3 bases and J by 2 bases, with 14 bases between. The CDR3 coding sequence is TGTGCCAGTAGTATTCCCGGGACGGGAGCCTACAATGAGCAGTTCTTC. Translating gives CASSIPGTGAYNEQFF.

The chain is built from TRBV28 and TRBJ1-5; no clear D. The CDR3 contains 13 residues. The V gene's germline CDR1 is MDHEN and CDR2 SYDVKM. The V end lost 11 bases, the J end lost 4 bases, and 15 bases lay between the germline ends. CDR3 bases: TGTGCCGTGGGGAGAGGGATGAATCAGCCCCAGCATTTT. Protein product: CAVGRGMNQPQHF.

In this sample, this clonotype turned up a few times. The chain couples TRBV24-1 to TRBJ2-1; 11 bases align to TRBD1. The V segment lost 4 bases and the J segment 2 bases; nucleotides outside the gene matches: 3. Germline V gene lookup returns CDR1 KGHDR and CDR2 SFDVKD. The CDR3 consists of 16 residues. CDR3 region: CATSDAGQGAYNEQFF. The CDR3, as DNA: TGTGCCACCAGTGACGCGGGACAGGGGGCCTACAATGAGCAGTTCTTC.

V usage is TRBV7-9 and J usage is TRBJ2-1, with D perhaps TRBD2 (5 bases). Between the trimmed V and J ends, which lost 11 bases and 4 bases, there was a span of 9 bases. The CDR3 runs 11 residues. Germline loops: CDR1 SEHNR, CDR2 FQNEAQ (reference sequence). DNA of the CDR3: TGTGCCGGTGACTATTACAATGAGCAGTTCTTC. This sequence encodes CAGDYYNEQFF.

Ten or more counts support this clonotype. Here the CDR3 reads CASSPGSTPDTQYF. CDR3 coding DNA: TGTGCCAGCAGCCCTGGATCGACTCCGGATACGCAGTATTTT. V and J are TRBV7-2 and TRBJ2-3; D ambiguous. Trimming cost V 5 bases and J 6 bases, with 15 bases left between them. This CDR3 spans 14 amino acids. Germline V gives CDR1 SGHTA, CDR2 FQGNSA.

There are many counts of this clonotype. The rearrangement joins TRBV28 to TRBJ1-1, with 8 bases aligning to TRBD1. CDR3 length: 16 amino acids. Germline CDR1 is MDHEN and CDR2 is SYDVKM. With V trimmed by 3 bases and J by 3 bases, 9 bases remained unmatched. The DNA for the CDR3 is TGTGCCAGCAGTTTCAGACCCGGACAGGGAGACACTGAAGCTTTCTTT. Protein product: CASSFRPGQGDTEAFF.

This clonotype appeared many times. The CDR3 is CASSLSHPGQGGGNQPQHF. The CDR3 DNA reads TGTGCCAGCAGTTTATCCCACCCCGGGCAGGGCGGAGGCAATCAGCCCCAGCATTTT. The genes are TRBV12-3 or TRBV12-4 and TRBJ1-5, with a possible D match to TRBD1 (5 bases). The CDR3 is 19 residues long. Between the trimmed V and J ends, which lost 2 bases and 2 bases, there was a span of 22 bases.

This clonotype was seen a handful of times. The V call is TRBV7-9, the J call TRBJ1-4, with a possible D match to TRBD1 (6 bases). Germline V gives CDR1 SEHNR, CDR2 FQNEAQ (reference sequence). Trimming took 3 bases from V and 6 from J, leaving 14 bases between them. The CDR3 has 15 amino acids. The CDR3 reads CASSFSKQGDEKLFF. DNA of the CDR3: TGTGCCAGCAGCTTCAGTAAACAGGGAGATGAAAAACTGTTTTTT. Full variable domain (outside the CDR3, taken from reference TRBV7-9 and TRBJ1-4): DTGVSQNPRHKITKRGQNVTFRCDPISEHNRLYWYRQTLGQGPEFLTYFQNEAQLEKSRLLSDRFSAERPKGSFSTLEIQRTEQGDSAMYLCASSFSKQGDEKLFFGSGTQLSVL.